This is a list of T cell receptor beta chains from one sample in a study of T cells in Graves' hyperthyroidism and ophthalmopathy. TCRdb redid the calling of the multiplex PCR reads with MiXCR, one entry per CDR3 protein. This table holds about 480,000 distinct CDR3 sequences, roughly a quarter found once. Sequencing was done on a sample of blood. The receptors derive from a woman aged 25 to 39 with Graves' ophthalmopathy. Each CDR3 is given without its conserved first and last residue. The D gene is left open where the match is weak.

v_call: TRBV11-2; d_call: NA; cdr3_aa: ASSLVSQGKETQY
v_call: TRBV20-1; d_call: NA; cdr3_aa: SARDRDPSNTIY
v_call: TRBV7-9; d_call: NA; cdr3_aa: ASSSASRHGYT
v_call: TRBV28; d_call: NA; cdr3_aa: ASSFPLGTGSYEQY
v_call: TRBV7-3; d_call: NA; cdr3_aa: ASSLLGKETQY
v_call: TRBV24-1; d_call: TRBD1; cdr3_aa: ATSGTGPNQPQH
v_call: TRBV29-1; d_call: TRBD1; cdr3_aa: SVEGDGTGFGYT
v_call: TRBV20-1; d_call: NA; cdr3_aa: SASITGTTEAF
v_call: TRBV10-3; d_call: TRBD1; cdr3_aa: AVQGASSYEQY
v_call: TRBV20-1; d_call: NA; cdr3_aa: SARPSDGKNIQY
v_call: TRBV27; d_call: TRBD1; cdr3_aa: ASSLDREVDGYT
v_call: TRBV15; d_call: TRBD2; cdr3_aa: ATSTPRGGRDEQY
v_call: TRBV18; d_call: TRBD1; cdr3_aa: ASRTGDGQPQH
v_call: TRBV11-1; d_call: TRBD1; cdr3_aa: ASSPTTGVWPGANVLT
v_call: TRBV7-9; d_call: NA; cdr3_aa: ASSSDSQPQH
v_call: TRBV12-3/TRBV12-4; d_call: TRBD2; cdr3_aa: ASSRGGLAGQETQY
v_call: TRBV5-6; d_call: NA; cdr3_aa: ASSHAGAFVAF
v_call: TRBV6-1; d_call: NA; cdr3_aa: ASRARQVPFSGYT
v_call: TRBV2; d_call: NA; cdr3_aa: ASSSLASNTEAF
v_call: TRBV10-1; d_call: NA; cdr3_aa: ASSESTSGNTIY
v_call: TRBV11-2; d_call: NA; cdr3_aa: ASSLDHNLPQH
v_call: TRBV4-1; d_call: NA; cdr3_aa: ASSQEARANQPQH
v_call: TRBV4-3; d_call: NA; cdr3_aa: ASSQGAGSQQY
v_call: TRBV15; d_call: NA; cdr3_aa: ATSRGGNNQPQH
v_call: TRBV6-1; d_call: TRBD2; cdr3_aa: ASRWTSGGQY
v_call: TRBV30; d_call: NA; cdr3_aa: AWSGGNQETQY
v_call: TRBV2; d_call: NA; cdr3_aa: ASSVGRYYEQY
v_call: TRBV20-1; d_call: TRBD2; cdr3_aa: SARPPGLAFETQY
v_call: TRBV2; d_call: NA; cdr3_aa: ASSEAGGVYGYT
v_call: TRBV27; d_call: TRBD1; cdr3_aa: ASSLIGTGTEGANYGYT
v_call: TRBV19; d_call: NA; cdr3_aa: ASSIGFRELF